These 28 T cell receptor beta chains originate from one sample sequenced in a study of CD8+ T cells in alopecia areata. The authors extracted RNA and reverse transcribed it into cDNA as the sequencing template. The assay was immunoSEQ multiplex PCR, and TCRdb's table has in-frame clones only and misses some. The data hold over 150,000 clones, with 45% to 65% observed a single time. The treatment: oral pan-JAK inhibitor, 5-10 mg twice daily. The sequences come from CD4+ T cells sorted from blood, collected at week 4, from a patient treated with tofacitinib. The receptors shown here come from a human donor with alopecia areata.

This clone was counted a few times. The rearrangement uses TRBV5-1 and TRBJ2-5; 13 bases map to TRBD2. With V trimmed by 4 bases and J by 4 bases, 4 bases remained unmatched. Germline CDR1 SGHRS, CDR2 YFSETQ. This CDR3 spans 15 amino acids. CDR3 loop: CASSGRLAGGETQYF. CDR3 coding DNA: TGCGCCAGCAGCGGCCGACTAGCGGGAGGAGAGACCCAGTACTTC. Complete variable domain (other parts from reference TRBV5-1 and TRBJ2-5): KAGVTQTPRYLIKTRGQQVTLSCSPISGHRSVSWYQQTPGQGLQFLFEYFSETQRNKGNFPGRFSGRQFSNSRSEMNVSTLELGDSALYLCASSGRLAGGETQYFGPGTRLLVL.

This clone appeared once. This sequence joins TRBV9 and TRBJ2-7; D possibly corresponds to TRBD2 (6 bases). Germline V CDR1 and CDR2: SGDLS, YYNGEE. CDR3 length: 15 residues. The V and J ends lost 0 bases and 3 bases respectively, with 13 bases between them. This chain's CDR3 is CASSVEPSANYEQYF. CDR3 nucleotide sequence: TGTGCCAGCAGCGTAGAACCTAGCGCGAACTACGAGCAGTACTTC.

This chain connects TRBV5-1 to TRBJ2-7; 9 bases are a match to TRBD1. Losses at the gene ends were 0 bases for V and 2 bases for J; bases not matched to a gene: 6. Germline V gene data show CDR1 as SGHRS and CDR2 as YFSETQ. The CDR3 sequence is 16 residues long. In DNA form, the CDR3 reads TGCGCCAGCAGCTTGGGTTCGGGACAGGGACCCTACGAGCAGTACTTC. Translating gives CASSLGSGQGPYEQYF.

The chain has TRBV2 and TRBJ2-7, with D unresolved. The germline CDR1 and CDR2 sequences are SNHLY and FYNNEI. V lost 4 bases and J 0 bases, leaving 1 base between the germline ends. This CDR3 has 11 amino acids. The CDR3 protein is CASSVSYEQYF. The CDR3 DNA is TGTGCCAGCAGTGTCTCCTACGAGCAGTACTTC.

This chain links TRBV5-1 with TRBJ2-7, with 7 bases matching TRBD1. The CDR3 has 13 residues. Losses at the gene ends were 4 bases for V and 3 bases for J; bases not matched to a gene: 4. Germline loops: CDR1 SGHRS, CDR2 YFSETQ. The CDR3 protein is CASSNRQGYEQYF. As DNA, the CDR3 is TGCGCCAGCAGCAACCGACAGGGCTACGAGCAGTACTTC.

Worth noting for this clone: At one boundary the junction diverges from the germline segment, which might be a read error. This sequence joins TRBV5-6 and TRBJ2-3; no clear D. Germline assignment: CDR1 SGHDT and CDR2 YYEEEE. The CDR3 totals 15 residues. CDR3 region: CTSSPRGLRTDTQYF. The CDR3 DNA follows: TGTACCAGCAGCCCCCGAGGCCTACGGACAGATACGCAGTATTTT.

The chain employs TRBV30 and TRBJ2-7; 8 positions agree with TRBD2. The V segment lost 3 bases and the J segment 0 bases; nucleotides outside the gene matches: 25. Germline loops: CDR1 GTSNPN, CDR2 SVGIG (reference sequence). The CDR3 loop spans 21 amino acids. DNA of the CDR3: TGTGCCTGGAGGCCACCGAGCCCTGGGGCCTATGGGAGCGGGAGCTCCTACGAGCAGTACTTC. Its translation: CAWRPPSPGAYGSGSSYEQYF.

The chain joins TRBV30 to TRBJ2-7; D not certain. Trimming removed 4 bases from V and 2 bases from J, with 18 bases in between. The CDR3 covers 15 residues. Germline lookup yields CDR1 GTSNPN and CDR2 SVGIG (reference sequence). CDR3 sequence reads: CAWIPPGRITYEQYF. CDR3 nucleotide sequence: TGTGCCTGGATTCCCCCCGGGCGGATAACCTACGAGCAGTACTTC.

This rearrangement joins TRBV30 to TRBJ2-7, with D uncertain. CDR1 is GTSNPN and CDR2 is SVGIG in the germline V gene (reference sequence). V was shortened by 4 bases and J by 10 bases, with 17 bases between the two germline ends. This CDR3 region has 12 residues. The CDR3 sequence is CAWNDGLGRQYF. The CDR3 bases are TGTGCCTGGAATGATGGGCTTGGGCGACAGTACTTC.

The genes are TRBV28 and TRBJ2-3; TRBD1 or TRBD2 may be the D gene (5 bases each). This CDR3 contains 15 residues. V shed 10 bases and J shed 5 bases, with 22 bases lying between them. CDR1 and CDR2 (germline): MDHEN, SYDVKM. CDR3 residues: CATLGAGTGEDTQYF. CDR3 in DNA: TGTGCCACCCTAGGGGCGGGTACTGGGGAAGATACGCAGTATTTT.

CDR3 sequence: CASSQDPGGRTNEKLFF. CDR3 sequence (DNA): TGTGCCAGCTCCCAAGATCCAGGGGGCCGAACTAATGAAAAACTGTTTTTT. The chain has TRBV18 and TRBJ1-4, with 8 bases lining up with TRBD1. The V segment lost 6 bases and the J segment 1 base; nucleotides outside the gene matches: 10. CDR3 length: 17 residues. Per germline, CDR1 KGHSH and CDR2 LQKENI.

The chain carries TRBV25-1 and TRBJ1-1; D call uncertain. CDR3 size: 11 residues. The V gene's germline CDR1 is MGHDK and CDR2 SYGVNS. Trimming took 7 bases from V and 4 from J, leaving 7 bases between them. The CDR3 DNA reads as TGTGCCAGCAATGGCGTCACTGAAGCTTTCTTT. It specifies CASNGVTEAFF. The variable domain in full, with the rest retrieved from reference TRBV25-1 and TRBJ1-1, is EADIYQTPRYLVIGTGKKITLECSQTMGHDKMYWYQQDPGMELHLIHYSYGVNSTEKGDLSSESTVSRIRTEHFPLTLESARPSHTSQYLCASNGVTEAFFGQGTRLTVV.

The chain uses TRBV7-3 and TRBJ2-2; D is uncertain. This CDR3 has 15 amino acids. Germline V lookup: CDR1 SGHTA, CDR2 FQGTGA. V was pared by 1 base and J by 6 bases, with 12 bases between. The chain's CDR3 is CASSLIGPAPGELFF. The CDR3 region has the DNA TGTGCCAGCAGCTTAATAGGCCCAGCCCCCGGGGAGCTGTTTTTT.

The gene calls are TRBV7-2 and TRBJ2-1; D is unresolved. Trimming pared 3 bases from V and 5 bases from J, leaving 5 bases between. Germline V gene sequence: CDR1 SGHTA, CDR2 FQGNSA. This CDR3 region has 12 residues. This CDR3 is CASSLADNEQFF. CDR3 bases: TGTGCCAGCAGCTTGGCGGACAATGAGCAGTTCTTC.

This clone was observed a handful of times. V gene TRBV20-1 combines with J gene TRBJ2-5, with D unresolved. The germline CDR1 and CDR2 sequences are DFQATT and SNEGSKA (reference sequence). This CDR3 contains 11 residues. V was cut by 6 bases and J by 2 bases, with 7 bases left in between. In nucleotides, the CDR3 is TGCAGTGCCCCGCTTCAAGAGACCCAGTACTTC. It yields the protein CSAPLQETQYF.

This clone was seen more than once but under ten times. In nucleotides, the CDR3 is TGCAGCGTGGAACTAGGTGGCTACACCTTC. Its translation is CSVELGGYTF. The chain joins TRBV29-1 to TRBJ1-2, with no clear D. Germline lookup yields CDR1 SQVTM and CDR2 ANQGSEA. The CDR3 is 10 amino acids. V was trimmed by 6 bases and J by 7 bases, leaving 9 bases between them.

The rearrangement links TRBV7-9 to TRBJ2-1; the D gene is possibly TRBD1 (6 bases). Trimming stripped 3 bases from V and 1 base from J, with 7 bases between. From germline, CDR1 is SEHNR and CDR2 FQNEAQ (reference sequence). The CDR3 spans 14 residues. The CDR3 DNA follows: TGTGCCAGCAGCTTGGGACAATCCTACAATGAGCAGTTCTTC. It is translated as CASSLGQSYNEQFF.

The chain joins TRBV30 to TRBJ2-7; no reliable D call. Trimming removed 7 bases at V and 7 bases at J, with 11 bases between. The germline gives CDR1 GTSNPN, CDR2 SVGIG (reference sequence). This CDR3 has 10 residues. DNA of the CDR3: TGTGCCTTCCGTAGAGTGGAGCAGTACTTC. Residues: CAFRRVEQYF.

V usage is TRBV6-5 and J usage is TRBJ2-7; no clear D. The germline V gene has CDR1 MNHEY and CDR2 SVGAGI. There are 11 residues in the CDR3. The germline V and J ends were trimmed by 8 bases and 6 bases, with 11 bases remaining between them. Written as DNA, the CDR3 is TGTGCCAGCTCCCGGTTAGGCGAGCAGTACTTC. This encodes CASSRLGEQYF.

V usage is TRBV9 and J usage is TRBJ1-5; 8 bases match TRBD1. The germline V gene has CDR1 SGDLS and CDR2 YYNGEE. This CDR3 region has 15 residues. V shed 0 bases and J 4 bases; nucleotides not matched to a gene: 3. The chain's CDR3 is CASSVGQGLNQPQHF. In nucleotides, the CDR3 is TGTGCCAGCAGCGTAGGACAGGGGCTAAATCAGCCCCAGCATTTT.

This clone has only a few counts. The chain carries TRBV29-1 and TRBJ2-1; 14 nucleotides line up with TRBD2. CDR1 and CDR2 (germline): SQVTM, ANQGSEA. CDR3 size: 13 residues. The trim removed 8 bases at V and 8 bases at J, leaving 5 bases unmatched. CDR3 sequence: CSLGTSGSYEQFF. The CDR3 nucleotides read TGCAGCCTCGGGACTAGCGGGAGCTATGAGCAGTTCTTC.

This clone was observed a handful of times. V and J are TRBV29-1 and TRBJ2-5, with 7 bases fitting TRBD2. CDR3 size: 14 residues. The germline V gene has CDR1 SQVTM and CDR2 ANQGSEA. With 7 bases clipped from V and 8 bases from J, the junction kept 16 bases outside the gene matches. The CDR3 DNA reads TGCAGCGGGAGGAGCGGGACGGCGGAGGGAACCCAGTACTTC. It specifies CSGRSGTAEGTQYF. Variable domain in full (rest from reference TRBV29-1 and TRBJ2-5): SAVISQKPSRDICQRGTSLTIQCQVDSQVTMMFWYRQQPGQSLTLIATANQGSEATYESGFVIDKFPISRPNLTFSTLTVSNMSPEDSSIYLCSGRSGTAEGTQYFGPGTRLLVL.

The chain uses TRBV28 and TRBJ2-4, with 10 bases fitting TRBD1. V lost 5 bases and J lost 9; bases outside the gene matches: 7. The CDR3 runs 14 residues. Per the germline V gene, CDR1 is MDHEN and CDR2 is SYDVKM. The CDR3 nucleotides are TGTGCCAGCAGTCGACAGGGGGCGCAACTCATTCAGTACTTC. Its translation: CASSRQGAQLIQYF.

The V call is TRBV5-4, the J call TRBJ2-5; either TRBD1 or TRBD2 may supply D (6 bases each). Trimming stripped 0 bases from V and 3 bases from J, with 9 bases between. Germline V gives CDR1 SGHNT, CDR2 YYREEE (reference sequence). The CDR3 sequence is 14 residues long. CDR3 region: CASSLGGAEETQYF. The CDR3, as DNA: TGTGCCAGCAGCTTGGGGGGGGCCGAAGAGACCCAGTACTTC.

This chain links TRBV15 with TRBJ2-5; D perhaps matches TRBD2 (6 bases). The germline V gene has CDR1 LNHNV and CDR2 YYDKDF (reference sequence). This CDR3 is 14 amino acids long. Trimming shortened V by 1 base and J by 4 bases, and 10 bases separated the two germline ends. The CDR3 DNA follows: TGTGCCACCAGCAGAGGTGGTAGCGGAGAGACCCAGTACTTC. As protein: CATSRGGSGETQYF.

This clone was detected once. The rearrangement uses TRBV7-9 and TRBJ1-5; possibly TRBD1 for D (6 bases). Trimming removed 1 base from V and 5 bases from J, with 9 bases in between. The CDR3 is 14 residues long. Germline V gene lookup returns CDR1 SEHNR and CDR2 FQNEAQ (reference sequence). The CDR3: CASSLDRVDQPQHF. The CDR3 DNA is TGTGCCAGCAGCTTAGACAGGGTGGATCAGCCCCAGCATTTT.

The chain joins TRBV2 to TRBJ2-5, with unresolved D. Trimming stripped 2 bases from V and 5 bases from J, with 12 bases between. Germline CDR1 SNHLY, CDR2 FYNNEI. The CDR3 has 14 residues. Here the CDR3 DNA reads TGTGCCAGCAGTGAAAATTCCGGAGCTGAGACCCAGTACTTC. Its protein product is CASSENSGAETQYF.

The chain links TRBV15 to TRBJ2-5; 11 nucleotides match TRBD1. Germline values: CDR1 LNHNV, CDR2 YYDKDF (reference sequence). Trimming at V came to 4 bases and at J to 3 bases, leaving 1 base not matched to a gene. This CDR3 is 14 amino acids long. CDR3 coding DNA: TGTGCCACCAGCAAGGGACAGGGGGAAGAGACCCAGTACTTC. The encoded protein is CATSKGQGEETQYF.